What follows are 17 T cell receptor beta chains derived from one specimen sequenced in a study of OX40 agonist ivuxolimab in advanced cancers. Libraries were made using the immunoSEQ multiplex PCR assay. TCRdb provides this immuneACCESS table in a form limited to in-frame rearrangements. Some clones are lacking; in checked studies, under half of them reflect an unresolved V gene, and why the rest are absent is not known. The sample yields more than 20,000 clones; approximately 86% were counted once. Around 20% of the sample is taken by the ten largest. Sequences were derived from CD4+ or CD8+ T cells sorted from blood, sampled in a trial of the OX40 agonist ivuxolimab. Receptors were obtained from an adult with an advanced solid tumor such as melanoma, head and neck, liver or kidney cancer.

The gene calls are TRBV19 and TRBJ2-1; the match to TRBD1 covers 8 bases. The germline CDR1 and CDR2 sequences are LNHDA and SQIVND (reference sequence). The CDR3 loop spans 14 amino acids. Unmatched junction bases numbered 11, after V lost 5 bases and J lost 11 bases. Here the CDR3 reads CASSLDREISQQFF. The CDR3 DNA reads TGTGCCAGTAGTCTGGACAGGGAAATCAGTCAGCAGTTCTTC.

The chain uses TRBV7-9 and TRBJ1-1; D unclear. The V gene's germline CDR1 is SEHNR and CDR2 FQNEAQ (reference sequence). V shed 4 bases and J shed 6 bases, with 6 bases lying between them. The CDR3 covers 11 residues. This CDR3 is CASSSQAEAFF. As DNA, the CDR3 is TGTGCCAGCAGCTCCCAAGCTGAAGCTTTCTTT.

The genes are TRBV6-1 and TRBJ2-1, with 9 bases aligning to TRBD2. Germline V gene data show CDR1 as MNHNS and CDR2 as SASEGT. There are 11 residues in the CDR3. V shed 5 bases, J shed 13 bases, and the junction held 3 bases outside the gene matches. CDR3 DNA sequence: TGTGCCAGCAGTCCGGGACTAGCCCAGTTCTTC. Residues: CASSPGLAQFF.

The rearrangement joins TRBV7-8 to TRBJ1-1; no clear D gene. Trimming took 6 bases from V and 4 from J, leaving 18 bases between them. Germline values: CDR1 SGHVS, CDR2 FQNEAQ. This CDR3 region has 15 residues. The CDR3 bases are TGTGCCAGCAGTTTTATTGGACCGGGGTCCACTGAAGCTTTCTTT. Translating gives CASSFIGPGSTEAFF.

The chain joins TRBV4-1 to TRBJ1-1; the D gene is possibly TRBD1 (5 bases). The CDR3 runs 13 residues. Trimming left V 2 bases short and J 4 bases short, with 8 bases between. Germline CDR1 and CDR2: MGHRA and YSYEKL. In nucleotides, the CDR3 is TGCGCCAGCAGCCAAAAGGGGTTCACTGAAGCTTTCTTT. The encoded protein is CASSQKGFTEAFF.

V is TRBV5-4 and J is TRBJ1-2; 9 bases match TRBD1. CDR1 and CDR2 (germline): SGHNT, YYREEE (reference sequence). V lost 5 bases to trimming and J lost 4 bases; unmatched junction nucleotides: 0. The CDR3 has 12 residues. The CDR3 DNA sequence: TGTGCCAGCAGACAGGGGGCCTATGGCTACACCTTC. Its translation is CASRQGAYGYTF.

This chain connects TRBV7-2 to TRBJ1-2, with D tentatively TRBD1 (6 bases). V dropped 5 bases and J dropped 5 bases, with 15 bases sitting between them. Looked up from germline, CDR1 is SGHTA and CDR2 is FQGNSA. This CDR3 has 14 residues. The CDR3: CASSAGDSFYGYTF. The CDR3 DNA reads as TGTGCCAGCAGCGCAGGGGATAGTTTTTATGGCTACACCTTC.

The chain couples TRBV4-2 to TRBJ2-1; perhaps D is TRBD1 or TRBD2 (5 bases each). Germline V gene data show CDR1 as LGHNA and CDR2 as YNFKEQ. Trimming stripped 0 bases from V and 8 bases from J, with 17 bases between. This CDR3 is 16 amino acids long. CDR3 in amino acids: CASSQDQGRGVDEQFF. The CDR3 DNA sequence: TGTGCCAGCAGCCAAGATCAGGGTCGGGGTGTGGATGAGCAGTTCTTC.

The rearrangement links TRBV7-9 to TRBJ2-7, with D hard to call. The length of the CDR3 is 15 residues. From germline, CDR1 is SEHNR and CDR2 FQNEAQ (reference sequence). Trimming stripped 5 bases from V and 0 bases from J, with 14 bases between. This chain's CDR3 is CASSLGVGISYEQYF. CDR3 in DNA: TGTGCCAGCAGCCTGGGTGTGGGGATCTCCTACGAGCAGTACTTC.

This chain connects TRBV6-1 to TRBJ2-5; 9 bases fit TRBD2. The CDR3 loop spans 15 amino acids. V shed 5 bases and J 5 bases; nucleotides not matched to a gene: 9. Germline lookup yields CDR1 MNHNS and CDR2 SASEGT. CDR3 DNA: TGTGCCAGCAGTCCCTTGGCGGGGGGGGGCGAGACCCAGTACTTC. It yields the protein CASSPLAGGGETQYF.

As for this clone: This likely came from a read error, as a far larger clone is one base away. Other DNA sequences in this specimen translate into the identical CDR3. The rearrangement uses TRBV5-6 and TRBJ2-7; possibly TRBD1 for D (7 bases). The CDR3 consists of 15 residues. Germline V CDR1 and CDR2: SGHDT, YYEEEE. Trimming pared 2 bases from V and 1 base from J, leaving 13 bases between. CDR3 amino acids: CASSFAQGGSYEQYF. CDR3 nucleotides: TGTGCCAGCAGCTTCGCGCAGGGGGGATCCTACGAGCAGTACTTC.

This rearrangement joins TRBV4-1 to TRBJ2-3; 8 bases agree with TRBD1. From germline, CDR1 is MGHRA and CDR2 YSYEKL. V trimming: 1 base; J trimming: 5 bases; junction bases outside the gene matches: 8. This CDR3 has 16 amino acids. The CDR3 is CASSQGFRGRGDTQYF. The CDR3, as DNA: TGCGCCAGCAGCCAAGGCTTCAGGGGGCGCGGAGATACGCAGTATTTT.

In DNA form, the CDR3 reads TGTGCCAGCAGCCTGGACAGGGGGAGCTCCTACGAGCAGTACTTC. Its protein is CASSLDRGSSYEQYF. The V and J genes are TRBV14 and TRBJ2-7; 10 positions agree with TRBD1. CDR3 length equals 15 residues. Per the germline V gene, CDR1 is SGHDN and CDR2 is FVKESK. With 4 bases clipped from V and 0 bases from J, the junction kept 3 bases outside the gene matches.

The chain uses TRBV27 and TRBJ1-2; D not certain. The CDR3 length is 13 residues. CDR1 MNHEY and CDR2 SMNVEV come from the germline V gene (reference sequence). Trimming left V 6 bases short and J 2 bases short, with 10 bases between. The CDR3 DNA reads as TGTGCCAGCAGCCCGCAGCGAAACTATGGCTACACCTTC. This gives the protein CASSPQRNYGYTF.

The V and J genes are TRBV27 and TRBJ2-3; possible D gene TRBD1, 6 bases. The V gene lost 2 bases and the J gene lost 0 bases, with 15 bases spanning the gap. The CDR3 loop spans 17 amino acids. Looked up from germline, CDR1 is MNHEY and CDR2 is SMNVEV (reference sequence). CDR3 residues: CASSLRGRQFSTDTQYF. The CDR3 bases are TGTGCCAGCAGTTTAAGGGGGAGACAATTTAGCACAGATACGCAGTATTTT.

The chain couples TRBV10-3 to TRBJ2-5; tentatively, D is TRBD1 or TRBD2 (5 bases each). The CDR3 sequence is 16 residues long. Germline lookup yields CDR1 ENHRY and CDR2 SYGVKD. The V end was cut by 3 bases, the J end by 5 bases, with 19 bases between. In nucleotides, the CDR3 is TGTGCCATCAGTGAATCAGGGACGGGGTGGTGGGAGACCCAGTACTTC. This gives the protein CAISESGTGWWETQYF.

In this sample, this clone turned up a few times. The CDR3 nucleotides read TGTGCCAGCAGCGCCTTAGACAGGGGTGAGGCCTACAATGAGCAGTTCTTC. Protein: CASSALDRGEAYNEQFF. V usage is TRBV5-6 and J usage is TRBJ2-1; 8 bases match TRBD1. The V and J ends lost 4 bases and 2 bases, in that order; junction bases with no gene match: 11. CDR1 is SGHDT and CDR2 is YYEEEE in the germline V gene. This CDR3 contains 17 residues.